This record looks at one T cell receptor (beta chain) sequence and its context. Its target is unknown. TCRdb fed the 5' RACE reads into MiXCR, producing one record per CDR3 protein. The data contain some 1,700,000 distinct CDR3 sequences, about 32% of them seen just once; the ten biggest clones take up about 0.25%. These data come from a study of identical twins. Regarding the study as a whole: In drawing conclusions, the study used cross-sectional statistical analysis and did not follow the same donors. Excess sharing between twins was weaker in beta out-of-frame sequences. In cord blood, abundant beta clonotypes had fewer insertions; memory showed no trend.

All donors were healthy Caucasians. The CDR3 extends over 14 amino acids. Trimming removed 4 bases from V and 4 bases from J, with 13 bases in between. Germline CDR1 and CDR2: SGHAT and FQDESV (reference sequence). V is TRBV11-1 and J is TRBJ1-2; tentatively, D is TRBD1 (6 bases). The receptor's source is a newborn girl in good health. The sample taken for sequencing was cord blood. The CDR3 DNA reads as TGTGCCAGCAGCTACAGGGCGAGCACCTATGGCTACACCTTC. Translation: CASSYRASTYGYTF.